This entry is about one TCR beta chain. This record belongs to a study of blood T cell repertoires in COVID-19. About the study: The United States, Italy and Spain were the sources of the acute and convalescent COVID-19 samples. PBMCs, B-cell-depleted T cells, or T cells provided the cDNA or gDNA that made up the material.

Seattle participants joined during active infection and were tracked over time. The germline V gene has CDR1 SGHDT and CDR2 YYEEEE. The CDR3 covers 17 residues. The V end lost 4 bases, the J end lost 0 bases, and 17 bases lay between the germline ends. Data came from immunoSEQ multiplex PCR; TCRdb stores just in-frame clones and leaves some out. Among 150,000 to 200,000 clones listed, 83% were seen once. This TCR derives from a woman in her seventies with COVID-19, enrolled during active disease. The genes are TRBV5-6 and TRBJ2-1; D is possibly TRBD1 (6 bases). The sample consisted of peripheral blood. The CDR3 DNA reads as TGTGCCAGCAGCGAACTCGGGACACTGAGCTCCTACAATGAGCAGTTCTTC. Its translation is CASSELGTLSSYNEQFF.